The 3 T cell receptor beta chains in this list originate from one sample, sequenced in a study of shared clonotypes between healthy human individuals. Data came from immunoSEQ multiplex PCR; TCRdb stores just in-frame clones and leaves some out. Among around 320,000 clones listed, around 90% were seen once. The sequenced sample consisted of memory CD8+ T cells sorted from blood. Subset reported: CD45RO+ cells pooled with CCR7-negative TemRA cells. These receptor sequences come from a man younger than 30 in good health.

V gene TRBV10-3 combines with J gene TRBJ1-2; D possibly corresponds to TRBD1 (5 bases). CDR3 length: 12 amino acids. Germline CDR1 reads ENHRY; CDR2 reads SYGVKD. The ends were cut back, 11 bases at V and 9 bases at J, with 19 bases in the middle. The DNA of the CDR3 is TGTGCCGCGTCGTTTGAGGGGTGGAGCTACACCTTC. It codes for CAASFEGWSYTF.

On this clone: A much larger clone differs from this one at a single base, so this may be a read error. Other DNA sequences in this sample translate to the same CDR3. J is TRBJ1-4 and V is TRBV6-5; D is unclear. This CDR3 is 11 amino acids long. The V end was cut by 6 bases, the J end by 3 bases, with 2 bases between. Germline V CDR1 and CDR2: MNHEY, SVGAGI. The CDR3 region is CASSSNEKLFF. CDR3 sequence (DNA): TGTGCCAGCAGCTCTAATGAAAAACTGTTTTTT.

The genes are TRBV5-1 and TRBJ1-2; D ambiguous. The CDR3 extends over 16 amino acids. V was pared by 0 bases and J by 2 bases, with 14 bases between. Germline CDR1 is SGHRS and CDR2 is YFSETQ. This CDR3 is CASSLVDFGPNYGYTF. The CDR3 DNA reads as TGCGCCAGCAGCTTGGTTGATTTTGGGCCGAACTATGGCTACACCTTC.